Sequencing of this T cell receptor beta chain was carried out in a study of CD8 T cells in ankylosing spondylitis. Concerning this clonotype itself: Its matching antigen is unknown.

The study, taken as a whole, reports: It appeared that ankylosing spondylitis blood was characterized by a TCR beta motif of roughly 8 highly homologous variants. Reportedly, matched ankylosing spondylitis synovial fluid was significantly enriched for disease-linked clones.

The CDR3 length is 15 residues. Each CDR3 protein is one row after TCRdb ran MiXCR on the 5' RACE reads. The sample has 350,000 to 400,000 distinct CDR3 sequences, approximately 22% seen once. The sequencing input was blood, either unsorted or a sorted T cell fraction (not recorded which). This clonotype originated in a male donor with ankylosing spondylitis or in good health (not recorded which). The chain joins TRBV21-1 to TRBJ2-2; the tabulated D call, TRBD1, remains unverified against the DNA. TRBV21-1 is reported as a pseudogene. CDR3 region: CASSKERGVAGELFF. The CDR3 region has the DNA TGTGCCAGCAGCAAGGAACGGGGGGTTGCCGGGGAGCTGTTTTTT.